The clone carrying this T cell receptor beta chain appeared a few times. Its specificity is not known. This sample was taken from a study of cytomegalovirus exposure and HLA in healthy donors. Whole-study results and caveats: In a later analysis, a genetic analysis reported fewer productive-TCR N-insertions in an Asian-associated ancestry cluster than the cohort average. Earlier analysis found most TCR beta V segments productive about 87% or about 30% of the time. In a later analysis, the majority of CMV-associated beta chains seemingly showed HLA restriction. TCR beta chains numbering some 150 were designated cytomegalovirus-associated.

Vbeta (60) and Jbeta (13) primers were used in the PCR. Assay: immunoSEQ multiplex PCR; the TCRdb copy retains only in-frame clones and omits some. The data contain 100,000 to 150,000 clones, roughly 80% of them singletons. This CDR3 has 11 amino acids. Germline CDR1 reads MNHEY; CDR2 reads SVGAGI. V was trimmed by 6 bases and J by 8 bases, leaving 10 bases between them. Sequenced sample: PBMCs. The clonotype comes from a man aged 55-75 years in good health and CMV-seropositive. The chain employs TRBV6-5 and TRBJ1-2; D is ambiguous. CDR3 in amino acids: CASSFGSGYTF. The CDR3 coding sequence is TGTGCCAGCAGCTTCGGTAGCGGCTACACCTTC.